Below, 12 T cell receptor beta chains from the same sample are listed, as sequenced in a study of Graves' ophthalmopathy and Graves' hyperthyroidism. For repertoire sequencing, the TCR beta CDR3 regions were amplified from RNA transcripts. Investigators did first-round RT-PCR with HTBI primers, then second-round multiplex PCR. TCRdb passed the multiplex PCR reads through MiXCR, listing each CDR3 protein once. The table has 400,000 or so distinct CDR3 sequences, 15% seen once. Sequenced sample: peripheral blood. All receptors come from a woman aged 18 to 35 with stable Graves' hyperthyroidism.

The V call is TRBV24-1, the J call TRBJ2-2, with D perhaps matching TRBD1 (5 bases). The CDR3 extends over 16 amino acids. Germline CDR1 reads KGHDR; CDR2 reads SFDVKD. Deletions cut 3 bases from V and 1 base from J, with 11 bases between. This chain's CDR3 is CATSDIAGMNTGELFF. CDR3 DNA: TGTGCCACCAGTGATATCGCAGGGATGAACACCGGGGAGCTGTTTTTT.

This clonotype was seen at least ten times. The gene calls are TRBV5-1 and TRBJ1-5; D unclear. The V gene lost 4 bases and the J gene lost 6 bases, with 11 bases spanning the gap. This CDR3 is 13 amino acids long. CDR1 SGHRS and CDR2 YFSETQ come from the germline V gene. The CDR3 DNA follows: TGCGCCAGCAGCCTGGAGGGAAGTCAGCCCCAGCATTTT. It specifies CASSLEGSQPQHF. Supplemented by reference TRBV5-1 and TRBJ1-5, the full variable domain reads KAGVTQTPRYLIKTRGQQVTLSCSPISGHRSVSWYQQTPGQGLQFLFEYFSETQRNKGNFPGRFSGRQFSNSRSEMNVSTLELGDSALYLCASSLEGSQPQHFGDGTRLSIL.

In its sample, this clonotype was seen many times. DNA for the CDR3: TGTGCCAGCAGTTTAACAGTTCCATACTATGGCTACACCTTC. This encodes CASSLTVPYYGYTF. The V gene is TRBV27, the J gene TRBJ1-2, with D unresolved. V was clipped by 2 bases and J by 3 bases, with 10 bases between them. The CDR3 sequence is 14 residues long. In germline, CDR1 is MNHEY, CDR2 SMNVEV (reference sequence).

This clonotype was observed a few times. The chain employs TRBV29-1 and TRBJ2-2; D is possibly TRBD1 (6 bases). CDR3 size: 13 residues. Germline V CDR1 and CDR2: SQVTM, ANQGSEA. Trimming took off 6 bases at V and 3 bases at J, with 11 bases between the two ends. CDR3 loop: CSVGNRDTGELFF. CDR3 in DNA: TGCAGCGTGGGGAACAGGGACACCGGGGAGCTGTTTTTT.

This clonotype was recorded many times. In DNA form, the CDR3 reads TGTGCCAGCAGCTTTCCGGGAGTCGGACCCTATGAGACCCAGTACTTC. Translating it yields CASSFPGVGPYETQYF. This sequence joins TRBV5-8 and TRBJ2-5, with D possibly matching TRBD2 (6 bases). The V end was cut by 2 bases, the J end by 5 bases, with 19 bases between. This CDR3 contains 16 residues. In germline, CDR1 is SGHTS, CDR2 YDEGEE.

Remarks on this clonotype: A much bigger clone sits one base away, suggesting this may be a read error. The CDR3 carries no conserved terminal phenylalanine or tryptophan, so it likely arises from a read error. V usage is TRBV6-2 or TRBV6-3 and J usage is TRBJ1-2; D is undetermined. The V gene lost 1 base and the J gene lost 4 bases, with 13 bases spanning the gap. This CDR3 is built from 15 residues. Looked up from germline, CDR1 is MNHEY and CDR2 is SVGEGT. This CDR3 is CASSYYQAASYGYTY. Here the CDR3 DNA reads TGTGCCAGCAGTTACTACCAGGCGGCTAGCTATGGCTACACCTAC.

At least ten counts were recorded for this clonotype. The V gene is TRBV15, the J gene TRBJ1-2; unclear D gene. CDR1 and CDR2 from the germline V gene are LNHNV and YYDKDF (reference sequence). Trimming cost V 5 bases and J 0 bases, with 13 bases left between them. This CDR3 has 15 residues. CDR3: CATSFLLGSNYGYTF. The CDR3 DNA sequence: TGTGCCACCAGCTTTCTCCTAGGTTCTAACTATGGCTACACCTTC. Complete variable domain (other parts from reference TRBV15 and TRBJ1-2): DAMVIQNPRYQVTQFGKPVTLSCSQTLNHNVMYWYQQKSSQAPKLLFHYYDKDFNNEADTPDNFQSRRPNTSFCFLDIRSPGLGDTAMYLCATSFLLGSNYGYTFGSGTRLTVV.

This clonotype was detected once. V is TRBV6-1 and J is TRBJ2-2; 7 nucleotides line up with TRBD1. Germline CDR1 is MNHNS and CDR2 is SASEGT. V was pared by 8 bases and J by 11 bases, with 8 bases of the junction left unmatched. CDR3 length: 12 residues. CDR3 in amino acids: CASLTGVGELFF. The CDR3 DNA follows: TGTGCCAGCCTAACAGGGGTGGGAGAGCTGTTTTTT.

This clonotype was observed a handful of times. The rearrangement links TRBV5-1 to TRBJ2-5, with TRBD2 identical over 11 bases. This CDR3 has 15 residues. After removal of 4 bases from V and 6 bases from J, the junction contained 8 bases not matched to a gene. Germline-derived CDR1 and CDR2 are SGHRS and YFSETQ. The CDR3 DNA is TGCGCCAGCAGCGGAGGCCTAGCGGGGGGAAAGACCCAGTACTTC. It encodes CASSGGLAGGKTQYF.

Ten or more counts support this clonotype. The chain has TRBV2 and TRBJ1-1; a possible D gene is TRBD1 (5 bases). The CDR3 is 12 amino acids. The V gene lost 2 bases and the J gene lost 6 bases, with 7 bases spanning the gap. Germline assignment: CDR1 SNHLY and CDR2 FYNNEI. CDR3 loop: CASSETGAEAFF. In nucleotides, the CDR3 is TGTGCCAGCAGTGAAACGGGGGCTGAAGCTTTCTTT.

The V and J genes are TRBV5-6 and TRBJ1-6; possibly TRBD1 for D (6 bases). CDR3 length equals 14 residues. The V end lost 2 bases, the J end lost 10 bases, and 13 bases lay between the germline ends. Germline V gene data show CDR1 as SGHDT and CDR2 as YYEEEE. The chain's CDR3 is CASSFIGGQSPLHF. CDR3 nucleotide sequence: TGTGCCAGCAGCTTTATCGGGGGGCAGTCACCCCTCCACTTT.

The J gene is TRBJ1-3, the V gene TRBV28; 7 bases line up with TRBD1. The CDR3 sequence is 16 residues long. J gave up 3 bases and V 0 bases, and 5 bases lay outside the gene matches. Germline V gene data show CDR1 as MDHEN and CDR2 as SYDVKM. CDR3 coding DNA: TGTGCCAGCAGTTTATGGTCAGGGGGGCGTGGAAACACCATATATTTT. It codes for CASSLWSGGRGNTIYF.